The next 5 T cell receptor beta chains were all read from a single sample in a study of T-cell memory formation after mild COVID-19. One entry per CDR3 protein, called by TCRdb with MiXCR from the 5' RACE reads. The repertoire holds 130,000 to 150,000 distinct CDR3 sequences, with 19% as singletons. Sequenced sample: PBMCs or a T cell subset sorted from them (not recorded which). These receptors were taken from an adult woman who had mild COVID-19 (a few samples of this study predate the infection). Cell type and time point are not known.

This clonotype has just a few counts. J is TRBJ2-3 and V is TRBV24-1; D remains ambiguous. V shed 4 bases and J shed 2 bases, with 12 bases lying between them. From germline, CDR1 is KGHDR and CDR2 SFDVKD. CDR3 length: 15 residues. CDR3 region: CATSDSHSDTDTQYF. Here the CDR3 DNA reads TGTGCCACCAGTGACTCACACAGCGACACAGATACGCAGTATTTT.

This clonotype was seen a few times. The rearrangement joins TRBV30 to TRBJ1-1; D possibly corresponds to TRBD1 (6 bases). The ends were cut back, 0 bases at V and 1 base at J, with 9 bases in the middle. Germline values: CDR1 GTSNPN, CDR2 SVGIG (reference sequence). The CDR3 runs 14 residues. The CDR3 bases are TGTGCCTGGAGTGTGCTAGGGGGGAACACTGAAGCTTTCTTT. It encodes CAWSVLGGNTEAFF.

In this sample, this clonotype turned up a few times. The DNA for the CDR3 is TGTGCCAGCAGCTGGGGCCAAGAGACCCAGTACTTC. It translates to CASSWGQETQYF. This chain uses TRBV5-6 with TRBJ2-5, with D unresolved. The CDR3 contains 12 residues. Trimming took 3 bases from V and 1 from J, leaving 4 bases between them. Germline CDR1 is SGHDT and CDR2 is YYEEEE.

V gene TRBV2 combines with J gene TRBJ2-4, with D maybe TRBD2 (5 bases). Germline V gives CDR1 SNHLY, CDR2 FYNNEI. The V gene lost 10 bases and the J gene lost 0 bases, with 16 bases spanning the gap. The CDR3 sequence is 15 residues long. In DNA form, the CDR3 reads TGTGCCACCGCTGGAGGAGTTCTAGCCAAAAACATTCAGTACTTC. Protein: CATAGGVLAKNIQYF.

This clonotype was observed at least ten times. The V call is TRBV20-1, the J call TRBJ1-5, with D possibly matching TRBD1 (6 bases). The CDR3 runs 16 residues. Germline lookup yields CDR1 DFQATT and CDR2 SNEGSKA (reference sequence). V was trimmed by 0 bases and J by 4 bases, leaving 16 bases between them. DNA for the CDR3: TGCAGTGCTAGAGATTCCCGCAGGGGTAGAAATCAGCCCCAGCATTTT. It specifies CSARDSRRGRNQPQHF.